This TCR beta chain was found in a study of blood T cell repertoires in COVID-19. Produced via immunoSEQ multiplex PCR; TCRdb's table is partial and in-frame only. The repertoire holds 75,000 to 90,000 clones, 91% seen once, with 1.9% in the top ten. The CDR3 contains 18 residues. Germline loops: CDR1 SGHVS, CDR2 FNYEAQ. V was clipped by 0 bases and J by 1 base; unmatched bases: 5. The TCR comes from a woman aged 45-65 years in a cohort sampled during active COVID-19. The specimen was peripheral blood. V is TRBV7-6 and J is TRBJ2-6; 8 bases are a match to TRBD2. Written as DNA, the CDR3 is TGTGCCAGCAGCTTAGCCGCGGGGGGCCCTTCTGGGGCCAACGTCCTGACTTTC. This gives the protein CASSLAAGGPSGANVLTF.